The rows below give T cell receptor beta chains drawn from one sample of a study of long-term antiretroviral therapy in people with HIV. The data were produced by immunoSEQ multiplex PCR, yet TCRdb's version contains in-frame clones alone and is incomplete. The sample holds about 35,000 clones; roughly 94% are singletons and the top ten take roughly 3.9%. The sequences come from unsorted PBMCs, collected 4.1 years after starting antiretroviral therapy. These receptor sequences come from a woman in her 50s with HIV. Both conserved end residues are part of each CDR3. Fields, in order: V gene, clone size, J gene, D gene, CDR3 protein, CDR3 DNA. The D gene is left open where the match is weak. Size values are once, few and many counts, or a class for expanded clones, and some rows have none.

TRBV5-5,.,TRBJ2-5,TRBD2,CASRGRAGNQETQYF,TGTGCCTCCCGAGGGAGGGCGGGGAACCAAGAGACCCAGTACTTC
TRBV8-2,.,TRBJ2-6,.,CGSIAITQSRANVLTF,TGTGGCAGTATCGCTATAACACAAAGTCGGGCCAACGTCCTGACTTTC
TRBV7-8,.,TRBJ2-7,.,CASSQTPYEQYF,TGTGCCAGCAGCCAAACACCCTACGAGCAGTACTTC
TRBV19,.,TRBJ2-6,.,CASRQASGANVLTF,TGTGCCAGCAGACAGGCGTCTGGGGCCAACGTCCTGACTTTC
TRBV7-3,.,TRBJ1-1,TRBD1,CASSGTDFYTEAFF,TGTGCCAGCAGCGGGACAGATTTTTACACTGAAGCTTTCTTT
TRBV27,.,TRBJ2-3,TRBD2,CASSLLAVGTDTQYF,TGTGCCAGCAGTTTACTAGCGGTTGGCACAGATACGCAGTATTTT
TRBV11-3,.,TRBJ2-3,TRBD2,CASSSWGGGGLGTDTQYF,TGTGCCAGCAGCTCCTGGGGTGGCGGGGGGCTGGGCACAGATACGCAGTATTTT
TRBV30,.,TRBJ1-1,.,CAWSDLGTSGTEAFF,TGTGCCTGGAGTGACTTGGGCACTTCGGGCACTGAAGCTTTCTTT
TRBV12-5,.,TRBJ1-4,.,CASGSGDSIEKLFF,TGTGCTAGTGGTTCAGGGGACTCCATTGAAAAACTGTTTTTT
TRBV4-1,.,TRBJ2-3,.,CASSAPGKDTQYF,TGCGCCAGCAGCGCCCCAGGGAAAGATACGCAGTATTTT
TRBV6-5,.,TRBJ1-1,.,CASSYRRETEAFF,TGTGCCAGCAGTTACCGCAGGGAGACTGAAGCTTTCTTT
TRBV13,once,TRBJ2-2,TRBD2,CASSLEGLAGKNTGELFF,TGTGCCAGCAGCTTAGAGGGACTAGCGGGGAAAAACACCGGGGAGCTGTTTTTT
TRBV4-3,.,TRBJ2-7,.,CASSPQPTGDYEQYF,TGCGCCAGCAGCCCCCAACCTACCGGGGACTACGAGCAGTACTTC
TRBV7-9,.,TRBJ1-1,.,CASSPGGYTEAFF,TGTGCCAGCAGCCCGGGCGGTTACACTGAAGCTTTCTTT
TRBV2,.,TRBJ2-1,TRBD2,CASGTSGADEQFF,TGTGCCAGCGGGACTAGCGGGGCTGATGAGCAGTTCTTC
TRBV11-1,.,TRBJ1-1,.,CASSLPRNTEAFF,TGTGCCAGCAGCTTACCCAGGAACACTGAAGCTTTCTTT
TRBV5-7,.,TRBJ1-2,.,CASSLSLEGRGYTF,TGTGCCAGCAGCTTGTCTTTGGAGGGAAGAGGCTACACCTTC
TRBV6-5,.,TRBJ1-1,TRBD1,CASSRGTGWTEAFF,TGTGCCAGCAGTAGGGGGACAGGGTGGACTGAAGCTTTCTTT
TRBV2,.,TRBJ1-1,TRBD1,CASSGDRRDTEAFF,TGTGCCAGCAGTGGGGACAGGAGGGACACTGAAGCTTTCTTT
TRBV28,few,TRBJ1-5,.,CASSLRVRDQPQHF,TGTGCCAGCAGTTTGAGGGTCCGGGATCAGCCCCAGCATTTT
TRBV5-6,.,TRBJ1-5,.,CASSFGTDYSNQPQHF,TGTGCCAGCAGCTTCGGGACTGACTATAGCAATCAGCCCCAGCATTTT
TRBV7-2,.,TRBJ1-1,TRBD1,CASTHAGGRTEAFF,TGTGCCAGCACCCACGCAGGGGGTAGGACTGAAGCTTTCTTT
TRBV7-6,.,TRBJ2-7,TRBD1,CASSRGTGPYEQYF,TGTGCCAGCAGCCGCGGGACAGGGCCCTACGAGCAGTACTTC
TRBV9,few,TRBJ2-3,.,CASSVWATSFTSTDTQYF,TGTGCCAGCAGCGTATGGGCGACATCTTTTACTAGCACAGATACGCAGTATTTT
TRBV5-3,.,TRBJ1-1,.,CARSLGEEEINTEAFF,TGTGCCAGAAGCTTGGGGGAGGAGGAAATCAACACTGAAGCTTTCTTT
TRBV7-9,.,TRBJ1-3,.,CASSPRSLSSGNTIYF,TGTGCCAGCAGCCCCCGTTCCCTGAGCTCTGGAAACACCATATATTTT
TRBV29-1,.,TRBJ1-1,.,CSVDRGYTEAFF,TGCAGCGTTGATAGGGGGTACACTGAAGCTTTCTTT
TRBV30,.,TRBJ1-2,TRBD1,CAWSGDREIANYGYTF,TGTGCCTGGAGTGGGGACAGGGAGATAGCTAACTATGGCTACACCTTC
TRBV7-3,once,TRBJ2-7,TRBD1,CASSPGQGGPYEQYF,TGTGCCAGCAGTCCCGGACAGGGAGGCCCCTACGAGCAGTACTTC
TRBV9,.,TRBJ1-1,.,CASSSPGDTEAFF,TGTGCCAGCAGCTCCCCTGGTGACACTGAAGCTTTCTTT
TRBV7-9,once,TRBJ2-2,TRBD2,CASSPVGGNGELFF,TGTGCCAGCAGTCCCGTCGGGGGGAACGGGGAGCTGTTTTTT
TRBV5-1,once,TRBJ2-2,.,CASSEGNTGELFF,TGCGCCAGCAGCGAAGGGAACACCGGGGAGCTGTTTTTT
TRBV7-9,.,TRBJ1-5,.,CASSTGPGGRPQHF,TGTGCCAGCAGCACAGGGCCCGGGGGTAGGCCCCAGCATTTT
TRBV5-6,.,TRBJ2-5,.,CASTLDETQYF,TGTGCCAGCACTTTGGATGAGACCCAGTACTTC
TRBV4-1,.,TRBJ1-1,.,CASSQDGVTEAFF,TGCGCCAGCAGCCAAGACGGAGTCACTGAAGCTTTCTTT
TRBV7-8,.,TRBJ2-2,TRBD2,CASTRSGGSSNTGELFF,TGTGCCAGCACGCGGAGCGGGGGGAGTTCGAACACCGGGGAGCTGTTTTTT
TRBV7-9,.,TRBJ2-5,.,CASSYRTGPQLAGETQYF,TGTGCCAGCAGCTACAGGACAGGGCCGCAATTAGCGGGGGAGACCCAGTACTTC
TRBV2,.,TRBJ2-5,.,CASSDGYGGQETQYF,TGTGCCAGCAGTGATGGCTATGGCGGCCAAGAGACCCAGTACTTC
TRBV6-1,.,TRBJ1-4,.,CASSEVINEKLFF,TGTGCCAGCAGTGAGGTGATTAATGAAAAACTGTTTTTT
TRBV18,.,TRBJ1-4,.,CASSPRQARGEKLFF,TGTGCCAGCTCACCACGGCAGGCGAGAGGTGAAAAACTGTTTTTT
TRBV2,.,TRBJ2-3,.,CASNFLTDTQYF,TGTGCCAGCAATTTTCTCACAGATACGCAGTATTTT
TRBV5-1,.,TRBJ2-1,TRBD2,CASSLASGGVDEQFF,TGCGCCAGCAGCTTGGCCAGCGGGGGGGTGGATGAGCAGTTCTTC
TRBV6-6,.,TRBJ2-7,.,CASSRGIPSYEQYF,TGTGCCAGCAGCCGGGGTATACCCTCCTACGAGCAGTACTTC
TRBV29-1,.,TRBJ1-2,.,CSVYRVTYGYTF,TGCAGCGTTTACAGGGTTACCTATGGCTACACCTTC
TRBV9,.,TRBJ1-2,TRBD1,CASSPLGQIYGYTF,TGTGCCAGCAGCCCCCTGGGACAGATCTATGGCTACACCTTC
TRBV2,.,TRBJ1-2,.,CASSGYSGAGGYTF,TGTGCCAGCAGTGGTTATTCGGGGGCCGGTGGCTACACCTTC
TRBV6-6,.,TRBJ1-3,.,CASSYTDTIYF,TGTGCCAGCAGTTACACCGACACCATATATTTT
TRBV2,.,TRBJ1-6,.,CASRDPVPRGSPLHF,TGTGCCAGCAGGGACCCAGTCCCTAGGGGTTCACCCCTCCACTTT
TRBV7-2,.,TRBJ2-5,TRBD2,CASSLGPGLGQETQYF,TGTGCCAGCAGCTTAGGGCCGGGACTAGGTCAAGAGACCCAGTACTTC
TRBV5-1,.,TRBJ2-7,.,CASREGYEQYF,TGCGCCAGCAGAGAAGGGTACGAGCAGTACTTC
TRBV6-5,.,TRBJ2-2,.,CASSRSGQNTGELFF,TGTGCCAGCAGTCGATCGGGACAGAACACCGGGGAGCTGTTTTTT
TRBV18,.,TRBJ1-3,.,CASSPARGIGNTIYF,TGTGCCAGCTCACCGGCAAGGGGAATCGGAAACACCATATATTTT
TRBV4-1,.,TRBJ2-2,.,CASSQGLWSGELFF,TGCGCCAGCAGCCAAGGCTTATGGTCCGGGGAGCTGTTTTTT
TRBV6-6,.,TRBJ1-2,TRBD1,CASRPGDRGSGYTF,TGTGCCAGCAGACCCGGGGACAGGGGAAGCGGCTACACCTTC